Shown below are 3 T cell receptor beta chains from a single sample sequenced in a study of beta chain features in type 1 diabetes. Findings and caveats of the study: The study found moderately but significantly shorter TCRB CDR3s in all four CD4+ subsets of Type 1 diabetes patients.

Their recognized antigens are unknown. The investigators reverse transcribed all of the isolated RNA, so they sequenced expressed TCRB transcripts. Using immunoSEQ multiplex PCR, the repertoire was profiled, and TCRdb retains in-frame clones only, with some absent. The repertoire has 310,000 or so clones, roughly 9% of them found once; the top ten carry 1%. Sequencing was carried out using central memory CD4+ T cells from blood. These receptors came from a man younger than 40 with type 1 diabetes.

This clone turned up a few times. The chain couples TRBV4-3 to TRBJ2-7; no definite D call. The CDR3 totals 16 residues. Trimming shortened V by 0 bases and J by 2 bases, and 14 bases separated the two germline ends. The germline CDR1 and CDR2 sequences are LGHNA and YSLEER. In DNA form, the CDR3 reads TGCGCCAGCAGCCAAGATTACCAAGGCACTACCTACGAGCAGTACTTC. It yields the protein CASSQDYQGTTYEQYF.

This clone came up many times. Here the CDR3 reads CAISDLGYEQYF. In DNA, the CDR3 is TGTGCCATCAGTGATTTAGGGTACGAGCAGTACTTC. The chain links TRBV10-3 to TRBJ2-7; D not certain. The CDR3 runs to 12 residues. Trimming removed 3 bases at V and 4 bases at J, with 7 bases between. Germline loops: CDR1 ENHRY, CDR2 SYGVKD.

This clone was seen only a few times. J is TRBJ1-5 and V is TRBV28; weak D call: TRBD1 (6 bases). Trimming removed 6 bases at V and 3 bases at J, with 12 bases between. Germline V CDR1 and CDR2: MDHEN, SYDVKM. This CDR3 spans 14 amino acids. CDR3 protein: CASSQQGLNQPQHF. CDR3 bases: TGTGCCAGCAGCCAACAGGGTCTCAATCAGCCCCAGCATTTT. The full variable domain, with the rest looked up from reference TRBV28 and TRBJ1-5, is DVKVTQSSRYLVKRTGEKVFLECVQDMDHENMFWYRQDPGLGLRLIYFSYDVKMKEKGDIPEGYSVSREKKERFSLILESASTNQTSMYLCASSQQGLNQPQHFGDGTRLSIL.